This TCR beta chain was sequenced during a study of control samples from healthy donors and cancer patients. The ends lost 6 bases at V and 3 bases at J; junction bases unmatched: 13. Germline loops: CDR1 LNHDA, CDR2 SQIVND (reference sequence). This CDR3 has 16 amino acids. The repertoire was sequenced with immunoSEQ multiplex PCR; TCRdb's copy has only in-frame clones and lacks some. Found here are a few hundred thousand clones, about 93% of them singletons; the top ten hold around 6.4%. This TCR came from a man in his forties with head and neck cancer. The specimen sequenced was PBMCs. This chain uses TRBV19 with TRBJ2-7; TRBD1 agrees at 8 bases. CDR3 sequence reads: CASRMKPGTGHYEQYF. The CDR3 DNA reads as TGTGCCAGTAGGATGAAACCCGGGACAGGCCACTACGAGCAGTACTTC.